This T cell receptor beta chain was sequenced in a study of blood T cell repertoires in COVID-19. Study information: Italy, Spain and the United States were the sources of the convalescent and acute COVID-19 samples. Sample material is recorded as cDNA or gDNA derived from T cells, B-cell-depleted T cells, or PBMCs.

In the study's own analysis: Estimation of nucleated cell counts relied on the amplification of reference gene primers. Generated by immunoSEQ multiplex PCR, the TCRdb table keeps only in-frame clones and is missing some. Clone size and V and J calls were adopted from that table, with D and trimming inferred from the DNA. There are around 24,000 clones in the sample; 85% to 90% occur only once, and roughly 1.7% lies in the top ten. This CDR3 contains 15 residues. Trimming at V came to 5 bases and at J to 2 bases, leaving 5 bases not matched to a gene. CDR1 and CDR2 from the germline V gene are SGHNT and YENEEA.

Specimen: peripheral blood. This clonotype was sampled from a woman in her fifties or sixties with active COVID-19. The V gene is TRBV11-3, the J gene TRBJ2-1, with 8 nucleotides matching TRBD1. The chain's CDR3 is CASSQGQGTYNEQFF. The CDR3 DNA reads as TGTGCCAGCAGCCAAGGACAGGGAACCTACAATGAGCAGTTCTTC.